Described below is a single T cell receptor (beta chain) sequence and its context. This record comes from a study of blood T cell repertoires in COVID-19. The data were produced by immunoSEQ multiplex PCR, yet TCRdb's version contains in-frame clones alone and is incomplete. Of 250,000 to 350,000 clones in the sample, about 81% are singletons; the top ten hold roughly 1.6%. V was clipped by 1 base and J by 11 bases; unmatched bases: 8. This CDR3 is 14 amino acids long. Germline V gives CDR1 SGHVS, CDR2 FQNEAQ. The receptor comes from a human donor with COVID-19, enrolled during active disease. The donor label of this sample is uncertain. The chain couples TRBV7-8 to TRBJ1-2; 9 bases match TRBD1. The specimen was peripheral blood. For the CDR3, the DNA is TGTGCCAGCAGCTTAGAAGCGGGGACAGGGTTTTACACCTTC. This sequence encodes CASSLEAGTGFYTF. Complete variable domain (other parts from reference TRBV7-8 and TRBJ1-2): GAGVSQSPRYKVAKRGQDVALRCDPISGHVSLFWYQQALGQGPEFLTYFQNEAQLDKSGLPSDRFFAERPEGSVSTLKIQRTQQEDSAVYLCASSLEAGTGFYTFGSGTRLTVV.